This paragraph covers one TCR beta chain sequence. This sample stems from a study of cytomegalovirus exposure and HLA in healthy donors. It was with 60 Vbeta and 13 Jbeta primers that the PCR ran. Generated by immunoSEQ multiplex PCR, the TCRdb table keeps only in-frame clones and is missing some. The sample consists of over 200,000 clones, 82% of them appearing once. V was trimmed by 4 bases and J by 4 bases, leaving 5 bases between them. CDR1 is SEHNR and CDR2 is FQNEAQ in the germline V gene (reference sequence). This CDR3 has 11 amino acids. This cohort consisted of healthy bone marrow donors. This clonotype was obtained from a woman aged 40 to 50 in good health and CMV-seropositive. The V and J genes are TRBV7-9 and TRBJ2-7; D unresolved. The sample taken for sequencing was PBMCs. The CDR3 here is CASSSPYEQYF. The CDR3 region has the DNA TGTGCCAGCAGCTCCCCATACGAGCAGTACTTC.